Listed here is a single TCR beta chain. What antigen it recognizes has not been identified. No quality values exist for individual bases; no much larger clone is one base distant. These data come from a study of blood T cell repertoires in COVID-19 (dated by TCRdb to 2020 to 2022). With regard to the full study: Collaborator samples came from the United States, Italy and Spain and covered acute and convalescent phases of COVID-19. The prospective study material was composed of cDNA or gDNA derived from T cells, B-cell-depleted T cells, or PBMCs. Subjects who had been exposed to COVID-19, were actively infected with it, or had recovered from it provided the deeply sampled blood TCRbeta repertoires that made up the dataset. The repertoires were made available in a free public database intended to serve as a resource for research on the immune response to SARS-CoV-2. The samples were drawn from the first 160 participants of the ongoing ImmuneRACE study and from 1,254 subjects provided by 6 global collaborators. Nearly every sample came with metadata listing a de-identified subject ID, COVID-19 status, age in years and sex. Where HLA class I and class II types were available, the types were taken from metadata supplied by the sample provider, not from assay-based typing. Study-level results and caveats: The quantity of clinical and demographic metadata differed by source and by participant and was supplied without curation.

TCRbeta CDR3 regions were amplified from genomic DNA using the immunoSEQ Assay, a bias-controlled multiplex PCR. The authors' pipeline ran thus. The number of nucleated cells in each sample was estimated from the amplification of reference gene primers within the assay. To quantify the absolute abundance of each unique TCRbeta CDR3 rearrangement, sequence reads were collapsed and filtered. For each sample, productive Simpson clonality was calculated as the square root of Simpson's diversity index across productive rearrangements. TCRdb took over this immuneACCESS table, retaining in-frame rearrangements with V and J assigned. Such tables are incomplete; in checked studies, under half of the missing clones stem from an unresolved V gene, and the remainder is unexplained. From that table come the V and J calls and clone size; the DNA was used to work out D and trimming. A total of approximately 97,000 clones appear in this sample, about 83% of them only once. The biggest ten clones account for more than 9% of the sample.

Whole blood was collected in K2EDTA tubes by collaborating institutions according to the institutions' own protocols. For TCRbeta analysis, collaborator samples were shipped as frozen whole blood, as isolated PBMCs, or as DNA extracted from either sample type. V and J lose 3 bases and 3 bases, and a span of 15 bases separates them. The CDR3 spans 16 residues, from the cysteine through the phenylalanine. This entry keeps only the CDR3 DNA: 48 bases, framed from base 1. CDR1 and CDR2 were assigned from the germline V gene as MGHRA and YSYEKL. This TCR was recovered from a man aged 35 to 55 with active or convalescent COVID-19. The sequenced material came from peripheral blood. The chain is encoded by TRBV4-1 joined to TRBJ2-1; the D gene remains uncertain. DNA sequence: TGCGCCAGCAGCCACTCGGGTCAACCCGGCTACAATGAGCAGTTCTTC. Its protein is CASSHSGQPGYNEQFF.